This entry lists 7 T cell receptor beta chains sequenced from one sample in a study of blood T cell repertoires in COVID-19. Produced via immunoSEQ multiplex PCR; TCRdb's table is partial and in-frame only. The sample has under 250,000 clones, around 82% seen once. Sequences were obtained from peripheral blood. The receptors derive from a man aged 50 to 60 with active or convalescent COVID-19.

The CDR3 DNA reads TGTGCCTGGTCCGGAGTGGGAAACACCATATATTTT. This codes for CAWSGVGNTIYF. The chain links TRBV30 to TRBJ1-3; D gene uncertain. Between the trimmed V and J ends, which lost 5 bases and 4 bases, there was a span of 9 bases. The CDR3 spans 12 residues. CDR1 and CDR2 from the germline V gene are GTSNPN and SVGIG (reference sequence).

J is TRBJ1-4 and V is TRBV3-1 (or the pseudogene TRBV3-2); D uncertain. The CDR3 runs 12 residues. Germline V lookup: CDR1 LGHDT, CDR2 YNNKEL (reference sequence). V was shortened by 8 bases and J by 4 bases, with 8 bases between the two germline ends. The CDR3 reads CASSPFNEKLFF. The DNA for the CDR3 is TGTGCCAGCTCCCCCTTTAATGAAAAACTGTTTTTT.

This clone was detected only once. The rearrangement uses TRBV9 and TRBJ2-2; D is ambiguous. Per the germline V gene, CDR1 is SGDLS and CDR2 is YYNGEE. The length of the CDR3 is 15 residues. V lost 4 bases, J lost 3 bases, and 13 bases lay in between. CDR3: CASSLRSGDTGELFF. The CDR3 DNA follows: TGTGCCAGCAGCCTTCGTAGTGGTGACACCGGGGAGCTGTTTTTT.

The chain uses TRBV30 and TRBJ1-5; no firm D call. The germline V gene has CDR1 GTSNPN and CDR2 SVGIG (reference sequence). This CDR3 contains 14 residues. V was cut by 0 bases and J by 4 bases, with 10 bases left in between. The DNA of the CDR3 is TGTGCCTGGAGTGTACACCAGGCGAATCAGCCCCAGCATTTT. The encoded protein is CAWSVHQANQPQHF.

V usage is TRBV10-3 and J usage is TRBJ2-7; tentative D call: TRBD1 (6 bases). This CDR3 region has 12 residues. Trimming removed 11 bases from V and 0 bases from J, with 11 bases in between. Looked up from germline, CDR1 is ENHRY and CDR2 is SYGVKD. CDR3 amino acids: CAARGSSYEQYF. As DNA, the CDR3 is TGTGCCGCCAGGGGCAGCTCCTACGAGCAGTACTTC.

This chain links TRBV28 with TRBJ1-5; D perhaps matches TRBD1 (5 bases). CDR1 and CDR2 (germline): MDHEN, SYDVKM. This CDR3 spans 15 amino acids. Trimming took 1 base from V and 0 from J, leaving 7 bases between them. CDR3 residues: CASSLSGISNQPQHF. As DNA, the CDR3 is TGTGCCAGCAGTTTATCAGGGATTAGCAATCAGCCCCAGCATTTT.

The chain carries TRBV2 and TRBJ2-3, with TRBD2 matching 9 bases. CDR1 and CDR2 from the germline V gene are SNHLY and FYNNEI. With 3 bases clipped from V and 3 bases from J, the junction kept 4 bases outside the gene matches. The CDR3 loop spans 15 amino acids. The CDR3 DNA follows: TGTGCCAGCAGTGAGGAGCGGGGGGTAACAGATACGCAGTATTTT. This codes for CASSEERGVTDTQYF.